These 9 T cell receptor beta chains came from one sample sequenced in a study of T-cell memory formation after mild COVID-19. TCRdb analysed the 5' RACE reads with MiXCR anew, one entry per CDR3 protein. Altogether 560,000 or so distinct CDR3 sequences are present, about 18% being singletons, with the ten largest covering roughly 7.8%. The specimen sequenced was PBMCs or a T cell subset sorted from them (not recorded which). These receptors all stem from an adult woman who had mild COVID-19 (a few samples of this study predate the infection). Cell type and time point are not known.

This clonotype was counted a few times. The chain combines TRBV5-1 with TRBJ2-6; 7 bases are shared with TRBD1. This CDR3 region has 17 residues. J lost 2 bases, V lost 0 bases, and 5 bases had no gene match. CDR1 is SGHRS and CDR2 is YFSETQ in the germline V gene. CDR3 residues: CASSLDRGKAGANVLTF. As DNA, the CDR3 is TGCGCCAGCAGCTTGGACAGGGGTAAAGCTGGGGCCAACGTCCTGACTTTC.

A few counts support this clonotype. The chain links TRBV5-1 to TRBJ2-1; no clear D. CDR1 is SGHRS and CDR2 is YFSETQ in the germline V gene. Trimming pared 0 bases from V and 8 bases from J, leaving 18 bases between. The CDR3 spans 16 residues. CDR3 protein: CASSLAITTRIDEQFF. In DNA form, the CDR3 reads TGCGCCAGCAGCTTGGCCATCACCACCCGAATCGATGAGCAGTTCTTC.

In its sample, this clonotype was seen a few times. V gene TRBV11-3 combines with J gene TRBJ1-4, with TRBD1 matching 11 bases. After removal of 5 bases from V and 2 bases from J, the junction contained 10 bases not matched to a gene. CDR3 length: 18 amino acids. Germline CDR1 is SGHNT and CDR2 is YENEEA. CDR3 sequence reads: CASSRQDRGQSTNEKLFF. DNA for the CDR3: TGTGCCAGCAGCCGACAGGACAGGGGGCAGTCGACTAATGAAAAACTGTTTTTT.

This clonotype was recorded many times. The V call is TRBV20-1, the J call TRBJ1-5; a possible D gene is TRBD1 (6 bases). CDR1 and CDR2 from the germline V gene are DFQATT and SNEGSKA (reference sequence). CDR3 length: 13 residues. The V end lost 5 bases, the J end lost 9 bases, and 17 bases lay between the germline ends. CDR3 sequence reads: CSAAGTPGRPQHF. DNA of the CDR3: TGCAGTGCTGCCGGGACACCGGGCCGGCCCCAGCATTTT.

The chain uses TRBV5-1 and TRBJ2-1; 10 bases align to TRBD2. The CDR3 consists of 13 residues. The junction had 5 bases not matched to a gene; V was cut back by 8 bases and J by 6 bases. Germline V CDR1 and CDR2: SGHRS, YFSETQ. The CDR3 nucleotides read TGCGCCAGTACACTAGCGGGATTCAATGAGCAGTTCTTC. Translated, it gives CASTLAGFNEQFF.

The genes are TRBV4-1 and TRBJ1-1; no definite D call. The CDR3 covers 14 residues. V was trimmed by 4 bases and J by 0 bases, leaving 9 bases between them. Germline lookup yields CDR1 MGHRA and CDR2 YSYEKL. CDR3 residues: CASSPTFLNTEAFF. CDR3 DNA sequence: TGCGCCAGCAGCCCCACATTCCTGAACACTGAAGCTTTCTTT.

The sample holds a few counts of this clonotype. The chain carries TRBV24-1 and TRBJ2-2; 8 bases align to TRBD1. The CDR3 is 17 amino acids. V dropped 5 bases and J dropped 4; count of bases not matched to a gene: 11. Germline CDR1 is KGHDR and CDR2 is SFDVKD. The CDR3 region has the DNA TGTGCCACCAGTGTCCGTAAGGGACAGGACCCCACCGGGGAGCTGTTTTTT. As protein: CATSVRKGQDPTGELFF.

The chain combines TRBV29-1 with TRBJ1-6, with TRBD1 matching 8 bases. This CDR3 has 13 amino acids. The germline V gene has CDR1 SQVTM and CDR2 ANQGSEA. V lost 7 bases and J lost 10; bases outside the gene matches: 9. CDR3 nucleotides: TGCAGCGCGGGGACAGGCGTAGGATCACCCCTCCACTTT. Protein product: CSAGTGVGSPLHF. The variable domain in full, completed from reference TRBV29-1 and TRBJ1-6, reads SAVISQKPSRDICQRGTSLTIQCQVDSQVTMMFWYRQQPGQSLTLIATANQGSEATYESGFVIDKFPISRPNLTFSTLTVSNMSPEDSSIYLCSAGTGVGSPLHFGNGTRLTVT.

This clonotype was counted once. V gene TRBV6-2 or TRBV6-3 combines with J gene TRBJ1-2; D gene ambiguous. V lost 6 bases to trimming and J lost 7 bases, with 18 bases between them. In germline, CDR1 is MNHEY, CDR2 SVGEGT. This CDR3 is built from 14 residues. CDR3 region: CASSLDRARRGYTF. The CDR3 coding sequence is TGTGCCAGCAGCCTGGACCGTGCCAGACGTGGCTACACCTTC.